The 14 T cell receptor beta chains below come from one sample, sequenced in a study of blood T cell repertoires in COVID-19. Measured with immunoSEQ multiplex PCR; TCRdb has only the in-frame clones, and not every one. Of about 150,000 clones in the sample, roughly 82% are singletons; the top ten hold about 8.9%. The sample taken for sequencing was peripheral blood. The receptors come from a woman aged 45-60 years with acute or convalescent COVID-19.

This clone was counted once. The chain carries TRBV28 and TRBJ2-5, with 8 bases that match TRBD2. V was pared by 6 bases and J by 4 bases, with 19 bases of the junction left unmatched. CDR1 is MDHEN and CDR2 is SYDVKM in the germline V gene. The CDR3 is made up of 18 amino acids. The CDR3 is CASSPSPGLGSFAETQYF. CDR3 coding DNA: TGTGCCAGCAGCCCCTCCCCGGGACTAGGTTCATTCGCAGAGACCCAGTACTTC. The complete variable domain, with remaining parts taken from reference TRBV28 and TRBJ2-5, reads DVKVTQSSRYLVKRTGEKVFLECVQDMDHENMFWYRQDPGLGLRLIYFSYDVKMKEKGDIPEGYSVSREKKERFSLILESASTNQTSMYLCASSPSPGLGSFAETQYFGPGTRLLVL.

The genes are TRBV14 and TRBJ1-2; D uncertain. Germline V lookup: CDR1 SGHDN, CDR2 FVKESK. This CDR3 contains 12 residues. V was shortened by 6 bases and J by 4 bases, with 9 bases between the two germline ends. Here the CDR3 reads CASSPHRYGYTF. The DNA for the CDR3 is TGTGCCAGCAGTCCACATCGCTATGGCTACACCTTC.

The rearrangement uses TRBV2 and TRBJ1-6, with D tentatively TRBD1 (5 bases). This CDR3 spans 15 amino acids. The V end lost 11 bases, the J end lost 0 bases, and 14 bases lay between the germline ends. The germline V gene has CDR1 SNHLY and CDR2 FYNNEI. The CDR3 loop reads CAENRGSSYNSPLHF. As DNA, the CDR3 is TGTGCCGAAAATCGGGGGAGCTCCTATAATTCACCCCTCCACTTT.

V and J are TRBV20-1 and TRBJ1-2; D unclear. The V end lost 7 bases, the J end lost 4 bases, and 10 bases lay between the germline ends. CDR1 and CDR2 (germline): DFQATT, SNEGSKA (reference sequence). This CDR3 has 11 residues. The CDR3 sequence is CSGNTVYGYTF. CDR3 in DNA: TGCAGTGGGAACACAGTCTATGGCTACACCTTC.

The J gene is TRBJ1-6, the V gene TRBV7-9; weak D call: TRBD1 (6 bases). Germline-derived CDR1 and CDR2 are SEHNR and FQNEAQ (reference sequence). With 1 base removed from V and 7 bases from J, the gap between germline ends came to 11 bases. The CDR3 sequence is 15 residues long. The CDR3 sequence: CASSLVTGFNSPLHF. CDR3 nucleotides: TGTGCCAGCAGCTTAGTTACAGGGTTCAATTCACCCCTCCACTTT.

The chain uses TRBV3-1 (or the pseudogene TRBV3-2) and TRBJ2-7, with 8 bases matching TRBD1. Trimming removed 0 bases from V and 2 bases from J; junction bases left unmatched: 6. Germline V CDR1 and CDR2: LGHDT, YNNKEL (reference sequence). CDR3 length: 16 amino acids. The CDR3 spells CASSQDPGTGPYEQYF. DNA for the CDR3: TGTGCCAGCAGCCAAGATCCGGGGACAGGCCCCTACGAGCAGTACTTC.

This clone was seen only a few times. V gene TRBV19 combines with J gene TRBJ1-2, with unresolved D. This CDR3 contains 16 residues. Germline V gives CDR1 LNHDA, CDR2 SQIVND (reference sequence). V was trimmed by 1 base and J by 2 bases, leaving 14 bases between them. DNA for the CDR3: TGTGCCAGTAGTATAGGTTATAGGCGGAGGAACTATGGCTACACCTTC. Protein product: CASSIGYRRRNYGYTF.

The chain couples TRBV2 to TRBJ1-2, with TRBD1 as a possible D gene (5 bases). Trimming removed 7 bases from V and 7 bases from J, with 25 bases in between. In germline, CDR1 is SNHLY, CDR2 FYNNEI. CDR3 size: 16 residues. CDR3 in DNA: TGTGCCAGCACCCAAGGGGAAAATATCCGGTCTACTGGCTACACCTTC. This encodes CASTQGENIRSTGYTF.

This clone was observed a single time. The CDR3 nucleotides are TGTGCCAGCAGCTTAGGACAGGGGCCTAACTATGGCTACACCTTC. It yields the protein CASSLGQGPNYGYTF. The chain links TRBV7-2 to TRBJ1-2, with 8 bases identical to TRBD1. The CDR3 loop spans 15 amino acids. The germline V gene has CDR1 SGHTA and CDR2 FQGNSA. Trimming took 1 base from V and 0 from J; bases not matched to a gene: 1.

This clone has more than one count but fewer than ten. This sample also contains other DNA sequences that code for the same CDR3. The CDR3 region is CATSRPRDEQYF. CDR3 nucleotides: TGTGCCACCAGCAGACCCCGGGACGAGCAGTACTTC. The chain uses TRBV15 and TRBJ2-7; no definite D call. Germline loops: CDR1 LNHNV, CDR2 YYDKDF (reference sequence). The CDR3 length is 12 residues. Trimming took 2 bases from V and 5 from J, leaving 7 bases between them.

This clone was detected only once. The chain carries TRBV5-1 and TRBJ2-1; tentative D call: TRBD2 (6 bases). Germline CDR1 and CDR2: SGHRS and YFSETQ. The CDR3 has 17 amino acids. Trimming pared 1 base from V and 4 bases from J, leaving 18 bases between. CDR3 bases: TGCGCCAGCAGCTTGTCAACCGGAGGGAGTGGTTACAATGAGCAGTTCTTC. Translated: CASSLSTGGSGYNEQFF.

The chain has TRBV30 and TRBJ1-6, with 10 bases identical to TRBD1. This CDR3 has 15 residues. Unmatched junction bases numbered 9, after V lost 3 bases and J lost 10 bases. Germline loops: CDR1 GTSNPN, CDR2 SVGIG (reference sequence). The CDR3 here is CAWRGTGERSSPLHF. The CDR3 DNA is TGTGCCTGGAGGGGGACAGGGGAAAGGAGCTCACCCCTCCACTTT. Full variable domain (outside the CDR3, taken from reference TRBV30 and TRBJ1-6): SQTIHQWPATLVQPVGSPLSLECTVEGTSNPNLYWYRQAAGRGLQLLFYSVGIGQISSEVPQNLSASRPQDRQFILSSKKLLLSDSGFYLCAWRGTGERSSPLHFGNGTRLTVT.

This rearrangement joins TRBV3-1 (or the pseudogene TRBV3-2) to TRBJ2-7; a weak D match, TRBD2 (7 bases). V shed 3 bases and J shed 5 bases, with 17 bases lying between them. The V gene's germline CDR1 is LGHDT and CDR2 YNNKEL (reference sequence). The CDR3 consists of 15 residues. CDR3 sequence reads: CASSQAGAQHHEQYF. As DNA, the CDR3 is TGTGCCAGCAGCCAGGCGGGGGCCCAGCACCACGAGCAGTACTTC.

V gene TRBV18 combines with J gene TRBJ2-7; 12 bases line up with TRBD1. The CDR3 is 18 residues long. Losses at the gene ends were 4 bases for V and 0 bases for J; bases not matched to a gene: 10. CDR1 is KGHSH and CDR2 is LQKENI in the germline V gene. The CDR3: CASSLFTGTGGPSYEQYF. Written as DNA, the CDR3 is TGTGCCAGCTCACTCTTTACGGGGACAGGGGGCCCCTCCTACGAGCAGTACTTC.